Listed here is a single T cell receptor beta chain. Its cognate antigen is unknown. The use of a sample-barcoded 5' primer and a J-beta primer mix characterized a second PCR of about 7 to 12 cycles. Each cDNA molecule, via a template-switch adaptor with 12 random nucleotides, was tagged. One entry per CDR3 protein, called by TCRdb with MiXCR from the 5' RACE reads. The sample shows approximately 820,000 distinct CDR3 sequences, under 45% of them seen only once. The data were obtained in a study of blood T cells in healthy people across ages. Study findings and constraints: Because sorting was not performed, PBMCs prevented conclusive naive versus antigen-experienced comparison.

Looked up from germline, CDR1 is SGDLS and CDR2 is YYNGEE. Trimming took 3 bases from V and 1 from J, leaving 11 bases between them. CDR3 length: 15 residues. This clonotype originated in a man aged 60 to 75 in good health. The sequencing input was blood. V usage is TRBV9 and J usage is TRBJ2-4; no clear D gene. In DNA form, the CDR3 reads TGTGCCAGCAGCGAGGACCCGGCGGCCAAAAACATTCAGTACTTC. It encodes CASSEDPAAKNIQYF.